This T cell receptor (beta chain) is drawn from a study of identical twins. Study-level results: Out-of-frame alpha sequences shared by twins showed excess low generation probability. Partly confounded zero-insertion analyses could result from invariant MAIT and iNKT cells.

Comments on this clonotype: The antigen is undetermined.

MiXCR, run by TCRdb on the 5' RACE reads, gives a single entry per CDR3 protein. The table records 700,000 or so distinct CDR3 sequences, about 20% of them present only once. Germline V gives CDR1 DFQATT, CDR2 SNEGSKA (reference sequence). V dropped 0 bases and J dropped 6 bases, with 11 bases sitting between them. The CDR3 sequence is 13 residues long. These same data were also listed under a study on T cells expressing NK-cell markers. As that study records: Dominant NKG2C+ clonotypes were found to form about 1.0-7.0% of CD8+ T cells in over five donors.

This chain links TRBV20-1 with TRBJ1-1, with D unresolved. The sequence was obtained from a woman in her late teens or twenties in good health. The sequenced sample consisted of PBMCs. DNA of the CDR3: TGCAGTGCTAGAGACGACCCTGTCTCTGAAGCTTTCTTT. This encodes CSARDDPVSEAFF.